Described below is a single TCR beta chain sequence and its context. The sample originates from a study of blood T cell repertoires in COVID-19. Per the original methods: Estimates of nucleated cell counts were drawn from the amplification of reference gene primers. TCRdb's copy holds only in-frame clones and misses some; the assay was immunoSEQ multiplex PCR. V, J and clone size are taken as reported in that table, and D and trimming were inferred from the DNA itself. The sample contains about 54,000 clones, about four fifths of which appear only once. CDR3 size: 13 residues. V dropped 3 bases and J dropped 6 bases, with 11 bases sitting between them.

The chain couples TRBV12-3 or TRBV12-4 to TRBJ1-2; D not resolved. Material for sequencing was peripheral blood. The TCR was taken from a woman in her sixties with acute or convalescent COVID-19. The CDR3 DNA is TGTGCCAGCAGTTTGGGAGGGTTCCATGGCTACACCTTC. Amino acids: CASSLGGFHGYTF.